This T cell receptor beta chain was obtained from a study of OX40 agonist ivuxolimab in advanced cancers. Overall study context: Ivuxolimab was delivered to patients intravenously every 2 weeks at doses spanning 0.01 to 10 mg/kg. Dose-escalation cases comprised hepatocellular carcinoma, melanoma, renal cell or head and neck cancer. Anti-PD-1, anti-PD-L1 or anti-CTLA-4 therapy given earlier was allowed, and around 40% had some. Partial response was recorded in three patients: one hepatocellular carcinoma and two cutaneous melanoma cases.

This CDR3 spans 15 amino acids. V was clipped by 6 bases and J by 7 bases; unmatched bases: 14. Germline V gives CDR1 SQVTM, CDR2 ANQGSEA. Profiled with immunoSEQ multiplex PCR; TCRdb holds only in-frame clones, not every one. The table has 20,000 to 30,000 clones, about 83% seen once. The TCR was taken from an adult with an advanced solid tumor such as melanoma, head and neck, liver or kidney cancer. The source was CD4+ or CD8+ T cells sorted from blood, collected in a trial of the OX40 agonist ivuxolimab. This chain connects TRBV29-1 to TRBJ2-7, with 11 bases fitting TRBD1. Here the CDR3 DNA reads TGCAGCGTCTATTTTTCGGGACAGGGGGTGTGGGAGCAGTACTTC. It translates to CSVYFSGQGVWEQYF.